This TCR beta chain appears in the sequencing data of a study of T-cell memory formation after mild COVID-19 (dated by TCRdb to the early 2020s). Regarding the research as a whole: TCR sequence clusters from the two donors were found to be largely donor specific. The cohort comprised two young, previously healthy adult volunteers, one female and one male. T-cell clones expanding and contracting after mild COVID-19 in two donors were tracked by longitudinal TCRalpha and TCRbeta repertoire sequencing. Findings and caveats that apply to the study as a whole: Clones that contracted from day 15 to 85 showed balanced CD4/CD8 phenotypes, whereas a second wave of clones that expanded from day 15 to 37 leaned towards CD4+. Whether the second-wave clones peaking on day 37 were SARS-CoV-2 specific was not confirmed. The detection of some responding clones in pre-infection memory suggests that pre-existing cross-reactive memory T cells joined the SARS-CoV-2 response. Contracting CD4+ clones were located mainly in the CM and EM memory subsets, whereas CD8+ clones were found to be enriched in EMRA. Only two mild cases were covered by the study, and larger cohorts that include severe cases with pre-infection samples were considered necessary.

This clonotype was observed a few times. Its antigen specificity is not known. One base away there is no much larger clone; base qualities are not given. Trimming at the junction amounts to 3 bases on V and 3 bases on J, and the germline ends lie 12 bases apart. The germline V gene (reference sequence) gives CDR1 as GTSNPN and CDR2 as SVGIG. The CDR3 measures 13 amino acids from cysteine to phenylalanine. Only the CDR3 part of the read is kept: 39 bases, read in frame from the first base. These reads were obtained on an Illumina NovaSeq 6000. TCRalpha and TCRbeta cDNA libraries were built by 5'RACE with constant-segment primers, adding sample barcodes and unique molecular identifiers. RNA was extracted from every sample with Trizol reagent. Amplification of the libraries took two PCR steps, and the second step added a second sample barcode plus Illumina TruSeq adapters. Libraries were sequenced on an Illumina NovaSeq with 2 x 150 bp paired-end reads. Under the source paper's analysis protocol: The reads were demultiplexed and collapsed into UMI-guided consensus sequences using migec v1.2.7. Using mixcr v2.1.11, UMI consensuses were aligned to TRA and TRB V and J templates and then assembled into clonotypes. Expanded or contracted clonotypes were those called significant by both edgeR and NoisET, with noise models trained on biological replicates. For edgeR calls, the thresholds were a false discovery rate-adjusted p below 0.01 and a log2 fold-change of 1. As an exploratory analysis of dynamics, max-normalized trajectories of the 1000 most abundant clonotypes were examined with PCA combined with hierarchical clustering. Separately sequenced CD4+ and CD8+ repertoires were used to assign a CD4 or CD8 phenotype to each responding clone. TCRdb trimmed the raw reads at Q25, called clones with MiXCR and kept productive beta chains. For every CDR3 protein sequence, its rows merge into one entry that carries the most common genes and DNA. TCRdb's processing, not the authors' own work, is the source of the V and J calls. The sample table records about 350,000 distinct CDR3 sequences; around 27% of these occur just once. Roughly 14% of the sample lies in the top ten.

Ficoll-Paque density gradient centrifugation was used to isolate PBMCs. The chain is assembled from TRBV30 and TRBJ2-7, with no confident D gene call. The material sequenced was PBMCs or a T cell subset sorted from them (not recorded which). The receptor's source is an adult woman who had mild COVID-19 (a few samples of this study predate the infection). The sample titles of this study are shuffled in the database, so cell type and time point are left out; the donor was told from shared clones. The DNA sequence is given as TGTGCCTGGAGGGCCGGGTCTTTCTACGAGCAGTACTTC. It specifies CAWRAGSFYEQYF.